Below are 13 T cell receptor beta chains sequenced from a single sample in a study of cytotoxic CD8 clonotypes in ibrutinib-treated CLL. Using immunoSEQ multiplex PCR, the repertoire was profiled, and TCRdb retains in-frame clones only, with some absent. The sample consists of around 140,000 clones, 70% to 90% of them appearing once. The sequenced sample was PBMCs, obtained after 36 months of ibrutinib treatment. These receptors were taken from a human donor with chronic lymphocytic leukemia.

The J gene is TRBJ2-7, the V gene TRBV5-4, with D perhaps TRBD1 (6 bases). Trimming removed 0 bases from V and 2 bases from J, with 12 bases in between. This CDR3 region has 15 residues. Germline V gene lookup returns CDR1 SGHNT and CDR2 YYREEE (reference sequence). The CDR3 DNA is TGTGCCAGCAGCTTGGGGGCAGGGACAACCTACGAGCAGTACTTC. Translation: CASSLGAGTTYEQYF. Full variable domain (rest looked up from reference TRBV5-4 and TRBJ2-7): ETGVTQSPTHLIKTRGQQVTLRCSSQSGHNTVSWYQQALGQGPQFIFQYYREEENGRGNFPPRFSGLQFPNYSSELNVNALELDDSALYLCASSLGAGTTYEQYFGPGTRLTVT.

J is TRBJ2-7 and V is TRBV2; the D gene is possibly TRBD1 (6 bases). The CDR3 is 12 amino acids. Germline loops: CDR1 SNHLY, CDR2 FYNNEI. V was shortened by 8 bases and J by 3 bases, with 11 bases between the two germline ends. The CDR3 loop is CASGQGYYEQYF. Written as DNA, the CDR3 is TGTGCCAGCGGTCAGGGGTACTACGAGCAGTACTTC. The complete variable domain, with remaining parts taken from reference TRBV2 and TRBJ2-7, reads EPEVTQTPSHQVTQMGQEVILRCVPISNHLYFYWYRQILGQKVEFLVSFYNNEISEKSEIFDDQFSVERPDGSNFTLKIRSTKLEDSAMYFCASGQGYYEQYFGPGTRLTVT.

The chain links TRBV4-1 to TRBJ2-7; perhaps TRBD2 as D (6 bases). Looked up from germline, CDR1 is MGHRA and CDR2 is YSYEKL. The CDR3 covers 16 residues. Trimming removed 0 bases from V and 2 bases from J, with 14 bases in between. CDR3 residues: CASSQDLGGPPYEQYF. In DNA, the CDR3 is TGCGCCAGCAGCCAAGATTTAGGAGGGCCTCCCTACGAGCAGTACTTC.

The chain has TRBV9 and TRBJ2-2; D is ambiguous. The V gene's germline CDR1 is SGDLS and CDR2 YYNGEE. Trimming removed 0 bases from V and 0 bases from J, with 6 bases in between. CDR3 size: 15 residues. The CDR3 loop reads CASSVASANTGELFF. The CDR3 DNA sequence: TGTGCCAGCAGCGTAGCTTCAGCGAACACCGGGGAGCTGTTTTTT.

The V call is TRBV18, the J call TRBJ2-5, with D possibly called TRBD1 or TRBD2 (5 bases each). The CDR3 is made up of 14 amino acids. Germline V lookup: CDR1 KGHSH, CDR2 LQKENI. V dropped 2 bases and J dropped 4 bases, with 11 bases sitting between them. The CDR3 region has the DNA TGTGCCAGCTCACCATTCGATGGGGGAGAGACCCAGTACTTC. Translation gives CASSPFDGGETQYF.

This chain joins TRBV10-3 and TRBJ1-2; a weak D match, TRBD1 (5 bases). The CDR3 sequence is 14 residues long. V was shortened by 0 bases and J by 6 bases, with 11 bases between the two germline ends. The germline CDR1 and CDR2 sequences are ENHRY and SYGVKD. CDR3 loop: CAISESAGRDGYTF. The CDR3 DNA follows: TGTGCCATCAGTGAGTCGGCCGGCAGGGATGGCTACACCTTC.

The table lists this clone with a few counts. The sample has other DNA sequences that encode this CDR3 too. Here the CDR3 reads CASSLKLEAFF. CDR3 DNA: TGTGCCAGCAGCTTAAAACTCGAAGCTTTCTTT. This chain joins TRBV7-9 and TRBJ1-1; no clear D. CDR1 and CDR2 from the germline V gene are SEHNR and FQNEAQ (reference sequence). The CDR3 consists of 11 residues. V gave up 2 bases and J gave up 8 bases, with 6 bases separating them.

For this clone: Within the sample, other DNA sequences also encode this same CDR3. V and J are TRBV19 and TRBJ2-7; no definite D call. This CDR3 spans 13 amino acids. Between the trimmed V and J ends, which lost 1 base and 1 base, there was a span of 5 bases. Per the germline V gene, CDR1 is LNHDA and CDR2 is SQIVND (reference sequence). CDR3 amino acids: CASSIGPSYEQYF. The CDR3 nucleotides are TGTGCCAGTAGTATAGGGCCTTCCTACGAGCAGTACTTC.

The chain employs TRBV6-5 and TRBJ1-2; 8 bases fit TRBD1. The CDR3 loop spans 15 amino acids. CDR1 MNHEY and CDR2 SVGAGI come from the germline V gene. V gave up 2 bases and J gave up 6 bases; unmatched junction bases: 8. The CDR3, as DNA: TGTGCCAGCAGTTACACGCAGGGGGCGTGGGATGGCTACACCTTC. It codes for CASSYTQGAWDGYTF.

The chain joins TRBV11-3 to TRBJ2-7, with TRBD1 matching 7 bases. Germline values: CDR1 SGHNT, CDR2 YENEEA. The CDR3 has 16 residues. V was pared by 4 bases and J by 1 base, with 10 bases of the junction left unmatched. In DNA form, the CDR3 reads TGTGCCAGCAGCTCGTCCGACAGGGCCTCATCCTACGAGCAGTACTTC. Protein sequence: CASSSSDRASSYEQYF.

This chain joins TRBV6-5 and TRBJ2-7; D call uncertain. The V end lost 0 bases, the J end lost 3 bases, and 9 bases lay between the germline ends. CDR1 is MNHEY and CDR2 is SVGAGI in the germline V gene. CDR3 length equals 14 residues. The CDR3 DNA sequence: TGTGCCAGCAGTTACTCAAGACGGAACTACGAGCAGTACTTC. Translating it yields CASSYSRRNYEQYF.

The gene calls are TRBV30 and TRBJ1-1; 7 nucleotides align to TRBD1. Germline values: CDR1 GTSNPN, CDR2 SVGIG (reference sequence). The CDR3 has 15 amino acids. V lost 4 bases to trimming and J lost 0 bases; unmatched junction nucleotides: 8. Here the CDR3 reads CAWKGQSNMNTEAFF. CDR3 in DNA: TGTGCCTGGAAGGGACAGAGCAACATGAACACTGAAGCTTTCTTT. Variable domain in full (rest from reference TRBV30 and TRBJ1-1): SQTIHQWPATLVQPVGSPLSLECTVEGTSNPNLYWYRQAAGRGLQLLFYSVGIGQISSEVPQNLSASRPQDRQFILSSKKLLLSDSGFYLCAWKGQSNMNTEAFFGQGTRLTVV.

The chain has TRBV7-9 and TRBJ1-5; D gene ambiguous. The CDR3 consists of 15 residues. Germline values: CDR1 SEHNR, CDR2 FQNEAQ (reference sequence). The V and J ends lost 2 bases and 2 bases respectively, with 10 bases between them. In DNA form, the CDR3 reads TGTGCCAGCAGCTTACCCGGGGAAGGCAATCAGCCCCAGCATTTT. Translated: CASSLPGEGNQPQHF.